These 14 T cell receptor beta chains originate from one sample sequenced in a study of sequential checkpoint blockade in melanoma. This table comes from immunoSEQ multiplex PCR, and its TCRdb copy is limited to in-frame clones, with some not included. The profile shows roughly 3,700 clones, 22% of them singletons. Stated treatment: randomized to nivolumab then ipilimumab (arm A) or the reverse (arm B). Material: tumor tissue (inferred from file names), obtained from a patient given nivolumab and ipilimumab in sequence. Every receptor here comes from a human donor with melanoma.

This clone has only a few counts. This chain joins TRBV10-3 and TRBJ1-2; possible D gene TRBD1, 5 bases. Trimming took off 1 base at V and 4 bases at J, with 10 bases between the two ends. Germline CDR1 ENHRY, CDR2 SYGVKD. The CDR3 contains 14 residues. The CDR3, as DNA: TGTGCCATCAGTGAGTTGACAGATTCCTATGGCTACACCTTC. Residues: CAISELTDSYGYTF.

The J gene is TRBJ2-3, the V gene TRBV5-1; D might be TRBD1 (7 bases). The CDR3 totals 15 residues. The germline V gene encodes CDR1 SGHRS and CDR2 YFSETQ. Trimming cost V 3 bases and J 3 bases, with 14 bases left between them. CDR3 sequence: CASSSTPGGTDTQYF. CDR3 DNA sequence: TGCGCCAGCAGCTCAACACCAGGGGGGACAGATACGCAGTATTTT.

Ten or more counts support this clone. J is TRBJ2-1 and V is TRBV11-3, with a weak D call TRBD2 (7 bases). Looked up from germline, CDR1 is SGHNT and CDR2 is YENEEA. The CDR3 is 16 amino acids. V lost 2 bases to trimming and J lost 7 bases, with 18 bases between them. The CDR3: CASSLFGGAGENEQFF. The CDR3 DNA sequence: TGTGCCAGCAGCTTATTTGGGGGGGCCGGTGAAAATGAGCAGTTCTTC.

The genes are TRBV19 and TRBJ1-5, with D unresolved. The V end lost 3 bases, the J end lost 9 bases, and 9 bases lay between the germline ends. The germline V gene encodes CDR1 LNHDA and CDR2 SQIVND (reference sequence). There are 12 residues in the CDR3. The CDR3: CASSMSRWPQHF. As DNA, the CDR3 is TGTGCCAGTAGTATGAGTCGCTGGCCCCAGCATTTT.

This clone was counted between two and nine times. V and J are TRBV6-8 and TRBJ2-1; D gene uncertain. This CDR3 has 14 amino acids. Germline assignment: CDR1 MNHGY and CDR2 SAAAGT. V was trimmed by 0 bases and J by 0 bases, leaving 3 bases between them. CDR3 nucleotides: TGTGCCAGCAGTTACTCGAGCTCCTACAATGAGCAGTTCTTC. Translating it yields CASSYSSSYNEQFF.

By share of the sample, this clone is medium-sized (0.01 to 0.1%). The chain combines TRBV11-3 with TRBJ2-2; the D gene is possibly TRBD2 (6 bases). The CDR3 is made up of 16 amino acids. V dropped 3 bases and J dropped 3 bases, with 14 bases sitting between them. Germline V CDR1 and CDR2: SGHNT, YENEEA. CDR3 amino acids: CASSLVSRGDTGELFF. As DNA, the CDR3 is TGTGCCAGCAGCTTGGTTTCGCGGGGCGACACCGGGGAGCTGTTTTTT. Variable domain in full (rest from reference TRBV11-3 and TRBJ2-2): EAGVVQSPRYKIIEKKQPVAFWCNPISGHNTLYWYLQNLGQGPELLIRYENEEAVDDSQLPKDRFSAERLKGVDSTLKIQPAELGDSAVYLCASSLVSRGDTGELFFGEGSRLTVL.

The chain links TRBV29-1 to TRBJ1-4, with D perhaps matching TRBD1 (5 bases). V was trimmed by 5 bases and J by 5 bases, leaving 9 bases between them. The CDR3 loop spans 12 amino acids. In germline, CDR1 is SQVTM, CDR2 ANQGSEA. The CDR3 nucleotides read TGCAGCGTTCGGACACCAAATGAAAAACTGTTTTTT. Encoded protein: CSVRTPNEKLFF.

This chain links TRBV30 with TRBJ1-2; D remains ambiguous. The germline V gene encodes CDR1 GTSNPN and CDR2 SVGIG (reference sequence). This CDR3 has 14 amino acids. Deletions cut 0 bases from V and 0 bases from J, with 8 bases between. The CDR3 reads CAWSVGLANYGYTF. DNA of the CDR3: TGTGCCTGGAGTGTAGGGTTAGCTAACTATGGCTACACCTTC.

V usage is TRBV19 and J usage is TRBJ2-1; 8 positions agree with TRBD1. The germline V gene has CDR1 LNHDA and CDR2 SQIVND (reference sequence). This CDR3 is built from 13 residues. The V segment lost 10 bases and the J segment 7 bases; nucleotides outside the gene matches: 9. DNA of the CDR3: TGTGCCACCGACAGGGGCCTGGGAAATGAGCAGTTCTTC. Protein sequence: CATDRGLGNEQFF.

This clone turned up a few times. The CDR3 DNA sequence: TGTGCCAGTAGTATGAGGACGAATAACGTCCTGACTTTC. As protein: CASSMRTNNVLTF. This chain joins TRBV19 and TRBJ2-6; D not resolved. V shed 3 bases and J shed 10 bases, with 10 bases lying between them. This CDR3 spans 13 amino acids. The germline V gene encodes CDR1 LNHDA and CDR2 SQIVND (reference sequence).

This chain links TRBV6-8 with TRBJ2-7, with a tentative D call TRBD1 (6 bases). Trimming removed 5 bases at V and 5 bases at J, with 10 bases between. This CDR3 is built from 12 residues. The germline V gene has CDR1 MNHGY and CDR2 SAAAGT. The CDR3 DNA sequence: TGTGCCAGCAGTCCCGGACAGAACGAGCAGTACTTC. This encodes CASSPGQNEQYF.

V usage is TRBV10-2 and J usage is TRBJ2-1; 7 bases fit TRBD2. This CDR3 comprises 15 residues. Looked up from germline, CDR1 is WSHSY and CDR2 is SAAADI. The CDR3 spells CARSAGVNSYNEQFF. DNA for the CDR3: TGCGCTCGGTCGGCGGGGGTGAACTCCTACAATGAGCAGTTCTTC.

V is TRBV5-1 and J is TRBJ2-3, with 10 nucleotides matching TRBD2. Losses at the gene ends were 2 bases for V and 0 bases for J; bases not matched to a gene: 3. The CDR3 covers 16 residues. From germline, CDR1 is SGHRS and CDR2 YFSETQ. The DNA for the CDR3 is TGCGCCAGCAGCTTAGGTAGCGGGGGGAGCACAGATACGCAGTATTTT. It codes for CASSLGSGGSTDTQYF.

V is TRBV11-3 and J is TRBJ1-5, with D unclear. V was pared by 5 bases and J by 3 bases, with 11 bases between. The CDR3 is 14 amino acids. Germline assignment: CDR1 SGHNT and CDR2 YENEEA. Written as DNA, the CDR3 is TGTGCCAGCAGCCTAAGACCCTACAATCAGCCCCAGCATTTT. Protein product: CASSLRPYNQPQHF. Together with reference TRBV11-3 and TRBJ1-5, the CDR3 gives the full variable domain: EAGVVQSPRYKIIEKKQPVAFWCNPISGHNTLYWYLQNLGQGPELLIRYENEEAVDDSQLPKDRFSAERLKGVDSTLKIQPAELGDSAVYLCASSLRPYNQPQHFGDGTRLSIL.